The 7 T cell receptor beta chains in this list originate from one sample, sequenced in a study of identical twins. TCRdb ran MiXCR on the 5' RACE reads and lists one entry per CDR3 protein. The table shows 1.5 million or so distinct CDR3 sequences, with under 35% occurring only once. Sequencing input: cord blood. The receptors originated from a newborn girl in good health.

Regarding this clonotype: Since a much larger clone is just one base distant, this may be a read error. The chain employs TRBV4-2 and TRBJ2-4; 7 nucleotides line up with TRBD2. Looked up from germline, CDR1 is LGHNA and CDR2 is YNFKEQ. CDR3 size: 18 residues. CDR3 sequence: CAGSQEGPSGRAKNIQYF. The CDR3 DNA reads TGTGCCGGCAGCCAAGAGGGGCCTAGCGGTAGAGCCAAAAACATTCAGTACTTC.

This clonotype was seen only a few times. The chain is built from TRBV7-9 and TRBJ2-1; TRBD2 agrees at 10 bases. CDR1 SEHNR and CDR2 FQNEAQ come from the germline V gene (reference sequence). The CDR3 runs 15 residues. With 5 bases clipped from V and 7 bases from J, the junction kept 8 bases outside the gene matches. CDR3 sequence: CASSPGTSVPNEQFF. The CDR3, as DNA: TGTGCCAGCAGCCCCGGGACTAGCGTTCCAAATGAGCAGTTCTTC.

The CDR3 DNA reads as TGTGCCAGCAGCCAAGTCGTGACTAGCGGGCATGTCGGGGAGCTGTTTTTT. Translating it yields CASSQVVTSGHVGELFF. This chain uses TRBV3-1 with TRBJ2-2, with 10 nucleotides matching TRBD2. Germline assignment: CDR1 LGHDT and CDR2 YNNKEL (reference sequence). The CDR3 covers 17 residues. V dropped 1 base and J dropped 7; count of bases not matched to a gene: 9.

This clonotype occurred many times. V is TRBV10-3 and J is TRBJ2-3, with unresolved D. The CDR3 runs 13 residues. Trimming took off 5 bases at V and 5 bases at J, with 11 bases between the two ends. The germline V gene has CDR1 ENHRY and CDR2 SYGVKD. CDR3 bases: TGTGCCATCAGTATAGTAGTGGAAGATACGCAGTATTTT. It specifies CAISIVVEDTQYF.

For this clonotype: The junction departs from germline at one end; a sequencing error may be responsible. The chain has TRBV27 and TRBJ2-1; D is possibly TRBD2 (6 bases). Germline V gene lookup returns CDR1 MNHEY and CDR2 SMNVEV (reference sequence). This CDR3 is built from 16 residues. CDR3 nucleotide sequence: TGTGCCGGCAGTTTATCCCCGGGAGCGGGTTACAATGAGCAGTTCTTC. Translating gives CAGSLSPGAGYNEQFF.

V is TRBV12-3 or TRBV12-4 and J is TRBJ1-6; D possibly corresponds to TRBD1 (5 bases). V lost 6 bases and J lost 6, with 15 bases in between. The CDR3 contains 15 residues. The CDR3 DNA follows: TGTGCCAGCAGCGTCAGGGCCATCGTTAATTCACCCCTCCACTTT. It is translated as CASSVRAIVNSPLHF.

This clonotype came up a few times. The chain carries TRBV20-1 and TRBJ2-4, with D unclear. V was clipped by 2 bases and J by 0 bases, with 14 bases between them. Germline V gene lookup returns CDR1 DFQATT and CDR2 SNEGSKA (reference sequence). This CDR3 spans 16 amino acids. This chain's CDR3 is CSARSRTPLAKNIQYF. CDR3 in DNA: TGCAGTGCTAGATCTCGAACTCCCTTAGCCAAAAACATTCAGTACTTC.